This is a list of T cell receptor beta chains from one sample in a study of graft-versus-host responses after intestinal transplantation. Libraries were prepared by immunoSEQ multiplex PCR; TCRdb keeps only in-frame clonotypes and omits some of them. The table includes about 94,000 clones, over 75% detected once. Their antigens are not known. The material sequenced was unstimulated CD8+ T cells sorted from spleen or lymph node cells, taken before intestinal transplant. The receptors were gathered from a human donor who received an intestinal transplant. CDR3s include the opening cysteine and the closing phenylalanine or tryptophan. Fields, in order: CDR3 DNA, CDR3 protein, V gene, D gene, J gene, clone size. The D gene is left open where the match is weak. Expanded clones are given a class, and other clones once, few, many or no size at all.

TGTGCCAGCAGTTACTCGGCATCGAACTATGGCTACACCTTC,CASSYSASNYGYTF,TRBV6-5,-,TRBJ1-2,-
TGTGCCAGCAGCAATACAGGGGGTGGCTACACCTTC,CASSNTGGGYTF,TRBV28,TRBD1,TRBJ1-2,-
TGTGCCAGCAGCTTGCAAAATGAGCAGTTCTTC,CASSLQNEQFF,TRBV5-4,-,TRBJ2-1,-
TGTGCCAGCAGCTTAGAGGGCGGGGCTGCCTCCTACGAGCAGTACTTC,CASSLEGGAASYEQYF,TRBV7-8,-,TRBJ2-7,-
TGTGCCAGCAGTCCGACTAGAGGCCACTACAATGAGCAGTTCTTC,CASSPTRGHYNEQFF,TRBV6-1,-,TRBJ2-1,-
TGTGCCAGCAGTTACTCGATAGGGGGGGGCGGGGAGCTGTTTTTT,CASSYSIGGGGELFF,TRBV6-6,-,TRBJ2-2,-
TGTGCCAGCAGCCGGGACACTGAAGCTTTCTTT,CASSRDTEAFF,TRBV11-2,-,TRBJ1-1,once
TGTGCCAGCATCCTAGCGGGAGTCGGTGGCGATGAGCAGTTCTTC,CASILAGVGGDEQFF,TRBV5-6,TRBD2,TRBJ2-1,-
TGTGCCAGCAGCTGGCCAGGGGGGACTAACACCGGGGAGCTGTTTTTT,CASSWPGGTNTGELFF,TRBV7-3,-,TRBJ2-2,-
TGCGCCAGCAGCTTTACCGGGACAGCCTACAATGAGCAGTTCTTC,CASSFTGTAYNEQFF,TRBV5-1,TRBD1,TRBJ2-1,-
TGCGCCAGCAGCCAAGATCGGGAGGGGGCGAACGGAAAACTGTTTTTT,CASSQDREGANGKLFF,TRBV4-3,TRBD1,TRBJ1-4,-
TGTGCCAGTAGAATGGGGCTCAACAGGGTTGACGCTTTCTTT,CASRMGLNRVDAFF,TRBV19,-,TRBJ1-1,-
TGTGCCAGTAGTATGGGAGGGGGCACTGAAGCTTTCTTT,CASSMGGGTEAFF,TRBV19,-,TRBJ1-1,few
TGCGCCAGCAGCCAAAGACGGCAGGGTGACGCTGAAGCTTTCTTT,CASSQRRQGDAEAFF,TRBV4-1,-,TRBJ1-1,-
TGTGCCAGCAACGGGGGGGGCACAGATACGCAGTATTTT,CASNGGGTDTQYF,TRBV9,TRBD2,TRBJ2-3,-
TGTGCCAGTAGACAGGAAAATCAGCCCCAGCATTTT,CASRQENQPQHF,TRBV19,-,TRBJ1-5,-
TGTGCCAGCAGCAGCCAAGGGGGCCCGATTTTCTATAGCAATCAGCCCCAGCATTTT,CASSSQGGPIFYSNQPQHF,TRBV7-8,TRBD1,TRBJ1-5,-
TGTGCCAGCAGCTCCGGGACTAGCGAATCCTACAATGAGCAGTTCTTC,CASSSGTSESYNEQFF,TRBV2,TRBD2,TRBJ2-1,-
TGCGCCAGCAGCCAAGACAGGGCGCTCTATGGCTACACCTTC,CASSQDRALYGYTF,TRBV4-3,-,TRBJ1-2,few
TGTGCCAGCAGCGCTATTGGGGCGGGGGAGGCTTACGAGCAGTACTTC,CASSAIGAGEAYEQYF,TRBV7-9,TRBD2,TRBJ2-7,-
TGTGCCAGCAGTGAGGGGGGATCTAACACTGAAGCTTTCTTT,CASSEGGSNTEAFF,TRBV25-1,-,TRBJ1-1,-
TGTGCCAGTAGTGACAGGACAGATACGCAGTATTTT,CASSDRTDTQYF,TRBV19,-,TRBJ2-3,-
TGTGCCAGCAGTAAATGGACAGGGAGCTCCTACGAGCAGTACTTC,CASSKWTGSSYEQYF,TRBV6-1,TRBD1,TRBJ2-7,-
TGTGCCAGCAGCCTCCCGGGTCTGACTAATGAAAAACTGTTTTTT,CASSLPGLTNEKLFF,TRBV2,-,TRBJ1-4,-
TGCGCCAGCAGCCCGGAGGTCCAGGAGTACTTAGGGACCCAGTACTTC,CASSPEVQEYLGTQYF,TRBV5-1,-,TRBJ2-5,-
TGCGCCAGCAGCTTGGCCGGAAGCGGGGTTACCTACAATGAGCAGTTCTTC,CASSLAGSGVTYNEQFF,TRBV5-1,TRBD2,TRBJ2-1,-
TGTGCCAGCTCACCGCCCAGGGTGGCAGTTTCCTACAATGAGCAGTTCTTC,CASSPPRVAVSYNEQFF,TRBV18,-,TRBJ2-1,-
TGTGCCAGCAGCGCCGGGACTAGCGGGGGGGGCACAGATACGCAGTATTTT,CASSAGTSGGGTDTQYF,TRBV5-4,TRBD2,TRBJ2-3,-
TGTGCCAGCAGCGTTGTACAGGGGGGCACTGAAGCTTTCTTT,CASSVVQGGTEAFF,TRBV9,TRBD1,TRBJ1-1,-